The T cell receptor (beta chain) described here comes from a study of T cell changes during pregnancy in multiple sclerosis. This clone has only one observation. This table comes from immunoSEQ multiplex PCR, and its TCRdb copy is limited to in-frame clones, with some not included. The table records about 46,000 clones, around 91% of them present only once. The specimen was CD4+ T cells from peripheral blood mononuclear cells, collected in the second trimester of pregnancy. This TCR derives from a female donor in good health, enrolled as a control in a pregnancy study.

CDR3 DNA: TGTGCCAGCAGCCGCCTCGGTGACAGGGGGTCCTACAATGAGCAGTTCTTC. Translating it yields CASSRLGDRGSYNEQFF. This chain joins TRBV7-8 and TRBJ2-1, with 9 bases fitting TRBD1. The CDR3 length is 17 residues. From germline, CDR1 is SGHVS and CDR2 FQNEAQ. Trimming removed 5 bases from V and 1 base from J; junction bases left unmatched: 9.